This T cell receptor (beta chain) was documented in a study of long-term antiretroviral therapy in people with HIV. Study-wide results and limits: Clones expanded before ART dominated the repertoire at all time points.

V lost 9 bases, J lost 4 bases, and 16 bases lay in between. The CDR3 is 14 amino acids. Germline V gene sequence: CDR1 LNHDA, CDR2 SQIVND (reference sequence). The run of the v3.0 immunoSEQ assay was at survey level. The repertoire was sequenced with immunoSEQ multiplex PCR; TCRdb's copy has only in-frame clones and lacks some. In the table there are about 8,800 clones, roughly three quarters of which are singletons. A minimum of one pre-ART and two post-ART PBMC samples existed for each donor. A remark on this clone: The antigen is unknown.

The starting material was unsorted PBMCs, obtained 1.8 years before starting antiretroviral therapy. The chain carries TRBV19 and TRBJ1-3, with D possibly matching TRBD1 (6 bases). The TCR comes from a man aged 40-55 years with HIV. This CDR3 is CASSPQGLGNTIYF. In DNA, the CDR3 is TGTGCCAGCTCTCCTCAGGGGCTCGGAAACACCATATATTTT.